Listed here is a single T cell receptor (beta chain). No antigen is known for it. Sequenced with the Oncomine TCR Beta short-read assay was DNA taken from cultured CD4+ T cells. TCRdb re-called the PCR reads through MiXCR, storing one row per CDR3 protein. The sample yields about 20,000 distinct CDR3 sequences, approximately 61% seen once. Germline trimming cut 5 bases from V and 2 bases from J; bases unmatched to any gene: 6. This CDR3 has 15 residues. Germline V gene data show CDR1 as MNHEY and CDR2 as SMNVEV (reference sequence). The data are from a study of vaccination and CD4 T cells after COVID-19. About the study: Two Hispanic individuals were among six male and four female convalescent patients.

Treatment described: roughly 10-day PBMC culture with coronavirus spike peptide pools or control peptides (ViraFEST assay). Under the ViraFEST approach, antigen-specific T cells were expanded with peptide pools and TCRs subsequently sequenced. The specimen sequenced was CD4+ T cells from blood, cultured in vitro. The chain uses TRBV27 and TRBJ2-7; 10 bases agree with TRBD1. The source of this sequence is a human donor who had recovered from COVID-19. CDR3 amino acids: CASSRMDRGAYEQYF. The DNA for the CDR3 is TGTGCCAGCAGTCGCATGGACAGGGGGGCCTACGAGCAGTACTTC.